Sequencing of this TCR beta chain was carried out in a study of blood T cell repertoires in COVID-19. About the study: Samples representing acute and convalescent COVID-19 were sourced from the United States, Italy and Spain.

The repertoire was sequenced with immunoSEQ multiplex PCR; TCRdb's copy has only in-frame clones and lacks some. The data show 220,000 or so clones, around 90% seen once. The age range of participants was 18 to 89 years, with residence in more than 20 US areas. Participants' own reports of clinical history determined their cohort assignment. V was trimmed by 3 bases and J by 11 bases, leaving 7 bases between them. The CDR3 has 11 residues. Sequenced: PBMCs or T cells enriched from blood (not recorded which). The sequence was collected from a woman aged 50 to 60 with acute COVID-19. The chain carries TRBV12-3 or TRBV12-4 and TRBJ1-4, with D uncertain. The CDR3 reads CASSFRGKLFF. The CDR3 DNA follows: TGTGCCAGCAGTTTTCGGGGTAAACTGTTTTTT.